The next 15 T cell receptor beta chains were all read from a single sample in a study of neoadjuvant nivolumab and ipilimumab in lung cancer. The protocol was immunoSEQ multiplex PCR, while the TCRdb copy is restricted to in-frame clones and leaves out a portion. Seen here are about 18,000 clones, almost 80% observed once, and the top ten hold around 8.1%. The sample was tumor tissue, taken after neoadjuvant nivolumab, alone or with ipilimumab, at or shortly before surgery. The receptors originated from an adult with non-small cell lung cancer.

The chain has TRBV5-4 and TRBJ1-1, with TRBD1 matching over 7 bases. V trimming: 4 bases; J trimming: 0 bases; junction bases outside the gene matches: 6. CDR3 length: 15 residues. In germline, CDR1 is SGHNT, CDR2 YYREEE (reference sequence). The CDR3 is CASSGGQVVNTEAFF. The CDR3 DNA follows: TGTGCCAGCAGCGGCGGACAGGTTGTGAACACTGAAGCTTTCTTT.

This sequence joins TRBV7-2 and TRBJ1-5; TRBD1 agrees at 7 bases. The length of the CDR3 is 15 residues. V shed 5 bases, J shed 3 bases, and the junction held 7 bases outside the gene matches. The germline V gene encodes CDR1 SGHTA and CDR2 FQGNSA. The CDR3 region has the DNA TGTGCCAGCAGCGTGACAGGGCCGGTCAATCAGCCCCAGCATTTT. This encodes CASSVTGPVNQPQHF.

This sequence joins TRBV7-9 and TRBJ1-6, with D possibly TRBD1 on 6 matching bases. The CDR3 loop spans 17 amino acids. The V end was cut by 4 bases, the J end by 10 bases, with 23 bases between. Germline V gene lookup returns CDR1 SEHNR and CDR2 FQNEAQ (reference sequence). CDR3 nucleotide sequence: TGTGCCAGCAGCTCACCCACGGACAGCCTCGCCATGTCACCCCTCCACTTT. It codes for CASSSPTDSLAMSPLHF.

The rearrangement uses TRBV18 and TRBJ2-7, with 8 bases aligning to TRBD1. After removal of 3 bases from V and 2 bases from J, the junction contained 6 bases not matched to a gene. The germline V gene encodes CDR1 KGHSH and CDR2 LQKENI. The CDR3 is made up of 15 amino acids. In DNA form, the CDR3 reads TGTGCCAGCTCACCCGCCGGGACAGGCGCCTACGAGCAGTACTTC. Amino acid sequence: CASSPAGTGAYEQYF.

The chain combines TRBV5-1 with TRBJ1-2, with a possible D match to TRBD1 (5 bases). The CDR3 spans 13 residues. Germline-derived CDR1 and CDR2 are SGHRS and YFSETQ. Between the trimmed V and J ends, which lost 0 bases and 5 bases, there was a span of 8 bases. CDR3 sequence: CASSLVSGYGYTF. The DNA for the CDR3 is TGCGCCAGCAGCTTGGTATCAGGGTATGGCTACACCTTC.

The chain combines TRBV6-5 with TRBJ1-5, with 9 bases lining up with TRBD1. Unmatched junction bases numbered 4, after V lost 6 bases and J lost 4 bases. CDR1 MNHEY and CDR2 SVGAGI come from the germline V gene. The CDR3 consists of 14 residues. In DNA form, the CDR3 reads TGTGCCAGCAGGAGGACAGGGGAAAATCAGCCCCAGCATTTT. Translated, it gives CASRRTGENQPQHF.

By its share, this clone is hyperexpanded (1% or more). The gene calls are TRBV6-1 and TRBJ1-5; D remains unclear. The CDR3 runs to 14 residues. The germline gives CDR1 MNHNS, CDR2 SASEGT. V lost 6 bases to trimming and J lost 0 bases, with 9 bases between them. This CDR3 reads CASRRLDSNQPQHF. The CDR3 DNA follows: TGTGCCAGCAGGCGACTCGATAGCAATCAGCCCCAGCATTTT.

The chain has TRBV7-9 and TRBJ2-2, with TRBD1 matching over 7 bases. After removal of 5 bases from V and 0 bases from J, the junction contained 6 bases not matched to a gene. CDR3 size: 16 residues. Per the germline V gene, CDR1 is SEHNR and CDR2 is FQNEAQ (reference sequence). As DNA, the CDR3 is TGTGCCAGCAGCCACAGGGGCACCTCGAACACCGGGGAGCTGTTTTTT. It yields the protein CASSHRGTSNTGELFF.

V and J are TRBV30 and TRBJ1-3; 9 bases are a match to TRBD1. CDR1 and CDR2 (germline): GTSNPN, SVGIG (reference sequence). With 3 bases clipped from V and 9 bases from J, the junction kept 6 bases outside the gene matches. The CDR3 is made up of 13 amino acids. CDR3 in DNA: TGTGCCTGGAGAACCCGGGACAGGGTCACCATATATTTT. It translates to CAWRTRDRVTIYF. Using reference TRBV30 and TRBJ1-3 for the parts outside the CDR3, the full variable domain is SQTIHQWPATLVQPVGSPLSLECTVEGTSNPNLYWYRQAAGRGLQLLFYSVGIGQISSEVPQNLSASRPQDRQFILSSKKLLLSDSGFYLCAWRTRDRVTIYFGEGSWLTVV.

The chain links TRBV9 to TRBJ2-5, with a tentative D call TRBD1 (6 bases). V lost 3 bases and J lost 2, with 11 bases in between. The germline V gene encodes CDR1 SGDLS and CDR2 YYNGEE. The CDR3 contains 14 residues. The CDR3 bases are TGTGCCAGCAGCGCCCGGACAGAGCAAGAGACCCAGTACTTC. As protein: CASSARTEQETQYF.

The V call is TRBV7-9, the J call TRBJ1-5, with a weak D call TRBD1 (5 bases). Per the germline V gene, CDR1 is SEHNR and CDR2 is FQNEAQ (reference sequence). This CDR3 contains 15 residues. Trimming left V 5 bases short and J 4 bases short, with 15 bases between. This CDR3 reads CASSLQGQGNQPQHF. CDR3 nucleotides: TGTGCCAGCAGCCTTCAGGGCCAGGGAAATCAGCCCCAGCATTTT.

The chain couples TRBV6-6 to TRBJ1-5; 7 bases are a match to TRBD1. V gave up 5 bases and J gave up 0 bases; unmatched junction bases: 4. The CDR3 has 15 amino acids. CDR1 is MNHNY, CDR2 SVGAGI, per germline (reference sequence). The CDR3, as DNA: TGTGCCAGCAGTCCGGACAGGCATAGCAATCAGCCCCAGCATTTT. This gives the protein CASSPDRHSNQPQHF.

V and J are TRBV7-6 and TRBJ2-6; no reliable D call. Germline lookup yields CDR1 SGHVS and CDR2 FNYEAQ. Trimming left V 3 bases short and J 3 bases short, with 6 bases between. There are 14 residues in the CDR3. CDR3 region: CASSFSRGANVLTF. The CDR3, as DNA: TGTGCCAGCAGCTTTTCTCGTGGGGCCAACGTCCTGACTTTC.

The rearrangement links TRBV4-3 to TRBJ1-4; D remains ambiguous. V lost 5 bases, J lost 0 bases, and 13 bases lay in between. This CDR3 contains 16 residues. Germline lookup yields CDR1 LGHNA and CDR2 YSLEER. The CDR3, as DNA: TGCGCCAGCAGCTACGGCGTGGGAGCAACTAATGAAAAACTGTTTTTT. It codes for CASSYGVGATNEKLFF.

This clone came up a few times. The genes are TRBV6-6 and TRBJ1-1; D uncertain. Germline lookup yields CDR1 MNHNY and CDR2 SVGAGI (reference sequence). The ends were cut back, 3 bases at V and 0 bases at J, with 5 bases in the middle. The CDR3 spans 13 residues. The CDR3: CASSYSVNTEAFF. The CDR3 DNA reads as TGTGCCAGCAGTTATAGCGTGAACACTGAAGCTTTCTTT.